These 10 T cell receptor beta chains were all obtained from the same sample, sequenced in a study of blood T cell repertoires in COVID-19. Profiled with immunoSEQ multiplex PCR; TCRdb holds only in-frame clones, not every one. The data show fewer than 350,000 clones, 75% to 90% seen once. Sample: PBMCs or T cells enriched from blood (not recorded which). The receptors here all came from a woman aged 50 to 60 who had recovered from COVID-19.

This sequence joins TRBV5-4 and TRBJ1-2; D is unclear. Trimming stripped 0 bases from V and 2 bases from J, with 11 bases between. The germline V gene has CDR1 SGHNT and CDR2 YYREEE (reference sequence). This CDR3 spans 15 amino acids. CDR3 sequence: CASSLEAGRNYGYTF. CDR3 coding DNA: TGTGCCAGCAGCTTGGAGGCAGGAAGGAACTATGGCTACACCTTC.

This chain joins TRBV30 and TRBJ1-3; 7 bases match TRBD1. With 4 bases clipped from V and 1 base from J, the junction kept 4 bases outside the gene matches. The CDR3 covers 14 residues. Per the germline V gene, CDR1 is GTSNPN and CDR2 is SVGIG (reference sequence). The CDR3 loop reads CAWTTGWSGNTIYF. DNA for the CDR3: TGTGCCTGGACGACAGGGTGGTCTGGAAACACCATATATTTT.

J is TRBJ1-1 and V is TRBV19; 7 bases fit TRBD1. Germline CDR1 reads LNHDA; CDR2 reads SQIVND (reference sequence). The CDR3 length is 12 residues. V trimming: 3 bases; J trimming: 11 bases; junction bases outside the gene matches: 6. The CDR3 protein is CASSIPQGRAFF. For the CDR3, the DNA is TGTGCCAGTAGTATCCCACAGGGGCGGGCTTTCTTT.

The chain has TRBV6-5 and TRBJ1-5; 7 bases agree with TRBD1. CDR1 MNHEY and CDR2 SVGAGI come from the germline V gene. The CDR3 contains 13 residues. After removal of 5 bases from V and 6 bases from J, the junction contained 4 bases not matched to a gene. Here the CDR3 reads CASSRQGFQPQHF. The CDR3, as DNA: TGTGCCAGCAGTCGACAGGGATTTCAGCCCCAGCATTTT.

Only a few counts were recorded for this clone. This chain links TRBV21-1 with TRBJ1-5. TRBV21-1 is listed as a pseudogene. The CDR3 has 16 residues. CDR3 sequence reads: CASSKPSPKGNQPQHF. DNA of the CDR3: TGTGCCAGCAGCAAGCCTTCCCCTAAAGGCAATCAGCCCCAGCATTTT.

This clone appeared a few times. This chain connects TRBV19 to TRBJ1-2; D is uncertain. V lost 5 bases and J lost 4, with 17 bases in between. Germline V CDR1 and CDR2: LNHDA, SQIVND (reference sequence). The CDR3 spans 15 residues. The CDR3 sequence is CASSLAVESRYGYTF. The CDR3 DNA follows: TGTGCCAGTAGTCTTGCCGTGGAGAGCCGCTATGGCTACACCTTC.

The J gene is TRBJ1-3, the V gene TRBV7-2, with 8 bases lining up with TRBD1. Germline V gene lookup returns CDR1 SGHTA and CDR2 FQGNSA. J was trimmed by 2 bases and V by 5 bases; bases with no gene match: 11. This CDR3 contains 17 residues. The CDR3, as DNA: TGTGCCAGCAGCCACCGTTGGACAGGGATCGCTGGAAACACCATATATTTT. Encoded protein: CASSHRWTGIAGNTIYF.

The chain employs TRBV18 and TRBJ2-7; 9 bases are shared with TRBD2. The germline V gene encodes CDR1 KGHSH and CDR2 LQKENI. The length of the CDR3 is 15 residues. V dropped 2 bases and J dropped 5; count of bases not matched to a gene: 7. The CDR3 loop reads CASSPFSGGPDEQYF. The DNA of the CDR3 is TGTGCCAGCTCACCATTCAGCGGGGGGCCGGACGAGCAGTACTTC. Looking up the rest from reference TRBV18 and TRBJ2-7 gives the full variable domain: NAGVMQNPRHLVRRRGQEARLRCSPMKGHSHVYWYRQLPEEGLKFMVYLQKENIIDESGMPKERFSAEFPKEGPSILRIQQVVRGDSAAYFCASSPFSGGPDEQYFGPGTRLTVT.

This chain connects TRBV7-2 to TRBJ1-2; a weak D match, TRBD1 (5 bases). Germline V gene sequence: CDR1 SGHTA, CDR2 FQGNSA. Between the trimmed V and J ends, which lost 7 bases and 2 bases, there was a span of 17 bases. The CDR3 spans 15 residues. The CDR3 is CASTSGGVVNYGYTF. The CDR3 DNA is TGTGCCAGCACCTCCGGGGGGGTGGTAAACTATGGCTACACCTTC.

The chain couples TRBV18 to TRBJ2-2, with D unresolved. The CDR3 is 13 amino acids. Germline-derived CDR1 and CDR2 are KGHSH and LQKENI. The V end was cut by 6 bases, the J end by 1 base, with 6 bases between. CDR3 DNA: TGTGCCAGCTCTACTGGGAACACCGGGGAGCTGTTTTTT. It specifies CASSTGNTGELFF.